Following are 23 T cell receptor beta chains from one sample sequenced in a study of breast tumors, draining lymph nodes, adjacent tissues. Breast cancer patients provided tissue from their axillary draining lymph nodes. TCRdb reprocessed the multiplex PCR reads via MiXCR and lists one record per CDR3 protein. This sample has under 150,000 distinct CDR3 sequences; about a fifth occur once, and the top ten carry roughly 2.6%. Material: axillary lymph node tissue. These TCRs come from a female donor with breast cancer. Some clones in this sample may be carry-over from other donors' samples.

The sample holds many counts of this clonotype. This sequence joins TRBV20-1 and TRBJ1-2; unclear D gene. The V end was cut by 0 bases, the J end by 4 bases, with 9 bases between. The CDR3 covers 13 residues. In germline, CDR1 is DFQATT, CDR2 SNEGSKA (reference sequence). CDR3 in amino acids: CSARDTGRYGYTF. The CDR3 DNA reads as TGCAGTGCTAGAGATACCGGGCGCTATGGCTACACCTTC.

This chain joins TRBV14 and TRBJ2-7; D possibly corresponds to TRBD1 (6 bases). V lost 2 bases, J lost 0 bases, and 8 bases lay in between. The CDR3 totals 14 residues. The germline gives CDR1 SGHDN, CDR2 FVKESK. CDR3 sequence (DNA): TGTGCCAGCAGCCAACAAGGGGGCTCCTACGAGCAGTACTTC. It is translated as CASSQQGGSYEQYF.

As for this clonotype: A much larger clone differs by one base, so this may be a read error. This chain joins TRBV7-6 and TRBJ2-1; D might be TRBD1 or TRBD2, each matching 5 bases. The germline CDR1 and CDR2 sequences are SGHVS and FNYEAQ. This CDR3 comprises 15 residues. The chain's CDR3 is CASSLVGESYNEQLF. The CDR3 coding sequence is TGTGCCAGCAGCTTGGTGGGGGAATCCTACAATGAGCAGCTCTTC.

In the case of this clonotype: One base away lies a much larger clone, so this may be a sequencing read error. The rearrangement uses TRBV4-1 and TRBJ1-4; TRBD1 matches at 9 bases. Trimming removed 1 base from V and 8 bases from J; junction bases left unmatched: 8. CDR1 MGHRA and CDR2 YSYEKL come from the germline V gene. CDR3 length: 16 residues. The CDR3 protein is CASSQGTGEVREKLFF. The CDR3 nucleotides read TGCGCCAGCAGCCAAGGGACAGGGGAGGTTCGGGAAAAACTGTTTTTT.

This clonotype appeared many times. The chain combines TRBV24-1 with TRBJ2-7; D is undetermined. This CDR3 contains 11 residues. V was trimmed by 3 bases and J by 3 bases, leaving 2 bases between them. Per the germline V gene, CDR1 is KGHDR and CDR2 is SFDVKD. The CDR3 DNA is TGTGCCACCAGTGATCTCTACGAGCAGTACTTC. Protein sequence: CATSDLYEQYF.

CDR3 in DNA: TGTGCCAGCAGCTCGGGCGGGACAACTCGTGAAAAACTGTTTTTT. This gives the protein CASSSGGTTREKLFF. This chain links TRBV5-5 with TRBJ1-4; D is possibly TRBD1 (6 bases). This CDR3 spans 15 amino acids. Germline CDR1 is SGHKS and CDR2 is YYEKEE (reference sequence). The V and J ends lost 3 bases and 7 bases respectively, with 16 bases between them.

Concerning this clonotype itself: A single base separates this from a much larger clone, so it may be a read error. The chain joins TRBV4-2 to TRBJ2-7, with D hard to call. The germline V gene encodes CDR1 LGHNA and CDR2 YNFKEQ. The CDR3 extends over 14 amino acids. Written as DNA, the CDR3 is TGTGCCAGCAGCCAAGGATGGACGGGCTACGGGCAGTACTTC. Protein sequence: CASSQGWTGYGQYF.

At least ten counts were recorded for this clonotype. The J gene is TRBJ2-7, the V gene TRBV3-1; D is undetermined. The germline V and J ends were trimmed by 1 base and 0 bases, with 13 bases remaining between them. The CDR3 runs 16 residues. Germline lookup yields CDR1 LGHDT and CDR2 YNNKEL (reference sequence). Here the CDR3 reads CASSQVGEYSSYEQYF. The CDR3 DNA follows: TGTGCCAGCAGCCAAGTTGGAGAGTACAGCTCCTACGAGCAGTACTTC.

This clonotype was observed a single time. A much larger clone differs from this one at a single base, so this may be a read error. The chain couples TRBV6-1 to TRBJ2-6; no clear D. Germline CDR1 is MNHNS and CDR2 is SASEGT. Between the trimmed V and J ends, which lost 11 bases and 0 bases, there was a span of 8 bases. CDR3 size: 13 residues. CDR3 DNA: TGTGCCGGCAACCTCTCTGGGGCCAACGTCCTGACTTTC. Encoded protein: CAGNLSGANVLTF.

This clonotype was picked up many times. This chain joins TRBV12-5 and TRBJ1-5; D ambiguous. Germline loops: CDR1 LGHNT, CDR2 FRNRAP. The CDR3 has 14 residues. V gave up 3 bases and J gave up 3 bases, with 9 bases separating them. The CDR3 bases are TGTGCTAGTGGTTTTAGAGACAACAATCAGCCCCAGCATTTT. Its protein product is CASGFRDNNQPQHF.

The table lists this clonotype with many counts. The J gene is TRBJ2-3, the V gene TRBV9; 7 positions agree with TRBD2. After removal of 2 bases from V and 4 bases from J, the junction contained 7 bases not matched to a gene. Looked up from germline, CDR1 is SGDLS and CDR2 is YYNGEE. The length of the CDR3 is 15 residues. The DNA for the CDR3 is TGTGCCAGCAGCGTGGTGGGAGGGCCTTCAGATACGCAGTATTTT. This sequence encodes CASSVVGGPSDTQYF.

This clonotype was counted at least ten times. This rearrangement joins TRBV20-1 to TRBJ2-5; 15 bases match TRBD2. Germline V gives CDR1 DFQATT, CDR2 SNEGSKA (reference sequence). The CDR3 runs 15 residues. With 1 base clipped from V and 10 bases from J, the junction kept 7 bases outside the gene matches. The chain's CDR3 is CSARAPGLAGGFQYF. As DNA, the CDR3 is TGCAGTGCTAGAGCCCCGGGACTAGCGGGAGGTTTCCAGTACTTC.

There are many counts of this clonotype. The chain uses TRBV5-4 and TRBJ2-2; D ambiguous. This CDR3 contains 15 residues. Germline values: CDR1 SGHNT, CDR2 YYREEE (reference sequence). The V end was cut by 1 base, the J end by 6 bases, with 13 bases between. The CDR3: CASSLRPISAGELFF. The CDR3 DNA sequence: TGTGCCAGCAGCTTGAGGCCAATTTCGGCCGGGGAGCTGTTTTTT. The full variable domain, in which reference TRBV5-4 and TRBJ2-2 provide the parts outside the CDR3, is ETGVTQSPTHLIKTRGQQVTLRCSSQSGHNTVSWYQQALGQGPQFIFQYYREEENGRGNFPPRFSGLQFPNYSSELNVNALELDDSALYLCASSLRPISAGELFFGEGSRLTVL.

The V call is TRBV12-3 or TRBV12-4, the J call TRBJ2-1, with 10 bases identical to TRBD2. The CDR3 runs to 15 residues. With 2 bases clipped from V and 6 bases from J, the junction kept 4 bases outside the gene matches. CDR3 sequence (DNA): TGTGCCAGCAGTTTACGGCTAGCGGGAGTCAATGAGCAGTTCTTC. This encodes CASSLRLAGVNEQFF.

For the CDR3, the DNA is TGTGCCAATACCCCCGACAGGGCTGTGCGCAATCAGCCCCAGCATTTT. Protein product: CANTPDRAVRNQPQHF. The chain joins TRBV19 to TRBJ1-5, with 7 nucleotides matching TRBD1. Germline V gene lookup returns CDR1 LNHDA and CDR2 SQIVND (reference sequence). Trimming cost V 10 bases and J 2 bases; bases outside gene matches: 14. The CDR3 consists of 16 residues.

At least ten counts were recorded for this clonotype. The chain is built from TRBV5-1 and TRBJ2-5; a weak D match, TRBD1 (5 bases). Trimming removed 0 bases from V and 5 bases from J, with 14 bases in between. From germline, CDR1 is SGHRS and CDR2 YFSETQ. The CDR3 loop spans 15 amino acids. In DNA, the CDR3 is TGCGCCAGCAGCTTGGGGACAATCCAGCAGGAGACCCAGTACTTC. Its translation: CASSLGTIQQETQYF.

The rearrangement joins TRBV28 to TRBJ2-3, with D perhaps matching TRBD2 (6 bases). The CDR3 sequence is 15 residues long. Germline V lookup: CDR1 MDHEN, CDR2 SYDVKM. The ends were cut back, 5 bases at V and 11 bases at J, with 23 bases in the middle. CDR3 in amino acids: CASSGVALGDWGQYF. In DNA, the CDR3 is TGTGCCAGCAGTGGGGTAGCGTTAGGGGACTGGGGGCAGTATTTT. Using reference TRBV28 and TRBJ2-3 for the parts outside the CDR3, the full variable domain is DVKVTQSSRYLVKRTGEKVFLECVQDMDHENMFWYRQDPGLGLRLIYFSYDVKMKEKGDIPEGYSVSREKKERFSLILESASTNQTSMYLCASSGVALGDWGQYFGPGTRLTVL.

This clonotype was found a few times. V gene TRBV6-1 combines with J gene TRBJ1-6; D is possibly TRBD1 (5 bases). Germline V gene data show CDR1 as MNHNS and CDR2 as SASEGT. The CDR3 is 15 residues long. V was shortened by 6 bases and J by 3 bases, with 12 bases between the two germline ends. In nucleotides, the CDR3 is TGTGCCAGCAGCCCTGGGGCTGGCTATAATTCACCCCTCCACTTT. As protein: CASSPGAGYNSPLHF.

The chain couples TRBV4-2 to TRBJ2-2; 13 nucleotides align to TRBD2. This CDR3 is built from 17 residues. The germline V gene encodes CDR1 LGHNA and CDR2 YNFKEQ. J lost 3 bases, V lost 4 bases, and 5 bases had no gene match. The CDR3 loop reads CASSPLTSGRDTGELFF. For the CDR3, the DNA is TGTGCCAGCAGCCCACTAACTAGCGGGAGGGACACCGGGGAGCTGTTTTTT.

Concerning this clonotype itself: A much larger clone sits a single nucleotide away, making a read error possible. Since no conserved phenylalanine or tryptophan closes the CDR3, a read error is the likely cause. V usage is TRBV19 and J usage is TRBJ2-7; 7 bases match TRBD1. The ends lost 4 bases at V and 5 bases at J; junction bases unmatched: 5. Germline V lookup: CDR1 LNHDA, CDR2 SQIVND (reference sequence). The CDR3 consists of 13 residues. The CDR3 is CASSTRQGNEQYS. As DNA, the CDR3 is TGTGCCAGTAGTACCAGACAGGGAAACGAGCAGTACTCC.

This clonotype was recorded at least ten times. The chain has TRBV3-1 and TRBJ1-6; D remains unclear. CDR3 length: 15 amino acids. V lost 1 base to trimming and J lost 5 bases, with 9 bases between them. Germline V gene sequence: CDR1 LGHDT, CDR2 YNNKEL (reference sequence). CDR3 protein: CASSQALVNNSPLHF. CDR3 in DNA: TGTGCCAGCAGCCAAGCTCTTGTCAATAATTCACCCCTCCACTTT. Filled out from reference TRBV3-1 and TRBJ1-6, the complete variable domain reads DTAVSQTPKYLVTQMGNDKSIKCEQNLGHDTMYWYKQDSKKFLKIMFSYNNKELIINETVPNRFSPKSPDKAHLNLHINSLELGDSAVYFCASSQALVNNSPLHFGNGTRLTVT.

This clonotype was counted ten times or more. The genes are TRBV6-1 and TRBJ2-7; D gene uncertain. The V gene's germline CDR1 is MNHNS and CDR2 SASEGT. This CDR3 comprises 13 residues. V gave up 3 bases and J gave up 6 bases, with 12 bases separating them. This CDR3 is CASSEYRDGEQYF. The CDR3 DNA reads TGTGCCAGCAGTGAGTACAGAGATGGCGAGCAGTACTTC.

This clonotype was counted ten times or more. The chain is built from TRBV20-1 and TRBJ2-7; D is perhaps TRBD1 or TRBD2 (5 bases each). Deletions cut 0 bases from V and 7 bases from J, with 13 bases between. Germline CDR1 DFQATT, CDR2 SNEGSKA (reference sequence). The CDR3 runs 13 residues. Here the CDR3 DNA reads TGCAGTGCTAGAGATCGATCGAGGGGTGAGCAGTACTTC. Protein sequence: CSARDRSRGEQYF.